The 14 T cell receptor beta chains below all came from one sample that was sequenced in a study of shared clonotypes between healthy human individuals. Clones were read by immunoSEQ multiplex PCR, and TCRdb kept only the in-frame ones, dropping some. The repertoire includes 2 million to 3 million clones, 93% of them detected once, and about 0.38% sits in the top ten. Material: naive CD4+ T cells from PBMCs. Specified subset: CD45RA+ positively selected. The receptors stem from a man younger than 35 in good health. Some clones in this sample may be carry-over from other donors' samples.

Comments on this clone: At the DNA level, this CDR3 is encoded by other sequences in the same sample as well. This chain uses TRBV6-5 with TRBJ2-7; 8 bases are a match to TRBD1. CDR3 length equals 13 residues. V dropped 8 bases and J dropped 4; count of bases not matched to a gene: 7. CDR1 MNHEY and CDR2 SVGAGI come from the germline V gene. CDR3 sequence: CASRDRGSYEQYF. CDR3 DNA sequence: TGTGCCAGCCGTGACAGGGGTTCGTACGAGCAGTACTTC.

CDR3 residues: CSVQDGEKLFF. DNA for the CDR3: TGCAGCGTTCAGGATGGCGAAAAACTGTTTTTT. The V and J genes are TRBV29-1 and TRBJ1-4; D not resolved. This CDR3 region has 11 residues. Germline CDR1 is SQVTM and CDR2 is ANQGSEA. Trimming removed 5 bases at V and 8 bases at J, with 9 bases between.

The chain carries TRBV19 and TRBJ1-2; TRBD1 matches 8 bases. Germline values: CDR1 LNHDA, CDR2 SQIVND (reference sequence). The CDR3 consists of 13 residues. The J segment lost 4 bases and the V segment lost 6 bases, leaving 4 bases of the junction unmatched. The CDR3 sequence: CASSRDRTYGYTF. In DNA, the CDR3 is TGTGCCAGTAGCCGGGACAGGACCTATGGCTACACCTTC.

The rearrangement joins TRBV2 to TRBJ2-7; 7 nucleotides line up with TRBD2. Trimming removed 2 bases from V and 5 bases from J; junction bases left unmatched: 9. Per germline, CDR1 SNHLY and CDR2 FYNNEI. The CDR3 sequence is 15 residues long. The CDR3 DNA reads TGTGCCAGCAGTGAATTTGCGGGAGAGACCCACGAGCAGTACTTC. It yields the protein CASSEFAGETHEQYF. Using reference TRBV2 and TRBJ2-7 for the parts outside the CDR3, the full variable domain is EPEVTQTPSHQVTQMGQEVILRCVPISNHLYFYWYRQILGQKVEFLVSFYNNEISEKSEIFDDQFSVERPDGSNFTLKIRSTKLEDSAMYFCASSEFAGETHEQYFGPGTRLTVT.

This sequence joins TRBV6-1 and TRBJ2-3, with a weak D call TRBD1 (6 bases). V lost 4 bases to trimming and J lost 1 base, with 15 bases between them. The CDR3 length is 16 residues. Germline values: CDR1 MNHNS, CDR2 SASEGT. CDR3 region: CASSGYGQSRTDTQYF. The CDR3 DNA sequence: TGTGCCAGCAGTGGCTACGGACAGTCCCGCACAGATACGCAGTATTTT.

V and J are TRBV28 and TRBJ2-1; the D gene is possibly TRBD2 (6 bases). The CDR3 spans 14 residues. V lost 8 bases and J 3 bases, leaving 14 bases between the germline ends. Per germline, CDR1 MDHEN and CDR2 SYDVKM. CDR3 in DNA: TGTGCCAGCGTAACGACGGGAGACTACAATGAGCAGTTCTTC. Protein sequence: CASVTTGDYNEQFF.

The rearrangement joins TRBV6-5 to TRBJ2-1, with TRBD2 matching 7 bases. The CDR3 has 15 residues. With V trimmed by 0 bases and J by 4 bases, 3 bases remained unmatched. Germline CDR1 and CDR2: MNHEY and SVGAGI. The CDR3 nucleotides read TGTGCCAGCAGTTACTCACGCGGGGGTTACAATGAGCAGTTCTTC. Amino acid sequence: CASSYSRGGYNEQFF.

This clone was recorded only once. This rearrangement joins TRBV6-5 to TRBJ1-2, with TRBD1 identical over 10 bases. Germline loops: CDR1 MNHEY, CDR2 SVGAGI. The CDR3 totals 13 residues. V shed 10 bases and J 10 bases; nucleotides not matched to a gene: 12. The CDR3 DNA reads TGTGCCACCAATACCGGGACAGGGGCCTTCTACACCTTC. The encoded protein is CATNTGTGAFYTF.

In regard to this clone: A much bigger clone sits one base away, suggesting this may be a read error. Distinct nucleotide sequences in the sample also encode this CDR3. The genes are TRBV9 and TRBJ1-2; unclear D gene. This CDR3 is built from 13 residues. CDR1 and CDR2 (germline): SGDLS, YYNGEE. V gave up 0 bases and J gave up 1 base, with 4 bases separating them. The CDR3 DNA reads TGTGCCAGCAGCGTAGGCAGTAACTATGGCTACACCTTC. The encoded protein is CASSVGSNYGYTF.

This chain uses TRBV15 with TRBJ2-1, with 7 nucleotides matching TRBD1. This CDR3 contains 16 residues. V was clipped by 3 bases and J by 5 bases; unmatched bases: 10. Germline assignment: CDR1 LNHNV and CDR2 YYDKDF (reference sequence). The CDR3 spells CATSSYPDRANNEQFF. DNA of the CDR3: TGTGCCACCAGCAGCTATCCCGACAGGGCTAACAATGAGCAGTTCTTC.

The CDR3 reads CASSNRGYSYEQYF. The CDR3 bases are TGCGCCAGCAGCAACAGGGGTTACTCCTACGAGCAGTACTTC. The chain carries TRBV5-1 and TRBJ2-7; 7 bases align to TRBD1. The junction had 4 bases not matched to a gene; V was cut back by 4 bases and J by 0 bases. This CDR3 comprises 14 residues. Germline V gene sequence: CDR1 SGHRS, CDR2 YFSETQ.

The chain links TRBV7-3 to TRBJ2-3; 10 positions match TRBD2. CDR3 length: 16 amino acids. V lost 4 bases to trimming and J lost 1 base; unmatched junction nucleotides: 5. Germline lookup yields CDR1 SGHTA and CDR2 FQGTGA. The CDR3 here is CASSSDTSGGTDTQYF. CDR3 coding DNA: TGTGCCAGCAGCTCGGACACTAGCGGGGGCACAGATACGCAGTATTTT.

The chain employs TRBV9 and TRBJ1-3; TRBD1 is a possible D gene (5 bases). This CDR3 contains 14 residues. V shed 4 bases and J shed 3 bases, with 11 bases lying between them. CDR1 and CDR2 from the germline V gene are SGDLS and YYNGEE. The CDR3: CASSRTGLGNTIYF. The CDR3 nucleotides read TGTGCCAGCAGCCGCACGGGGCTTGGAAACACCATATATTTT.

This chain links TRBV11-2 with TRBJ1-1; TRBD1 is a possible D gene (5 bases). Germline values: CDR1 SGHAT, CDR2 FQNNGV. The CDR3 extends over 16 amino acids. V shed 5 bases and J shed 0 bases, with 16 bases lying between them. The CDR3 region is CASSPAGQPVNTEAFF. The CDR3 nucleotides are TGTGCCAGCAGCCCAGCAGGACAACCGGTGAACACTGAAGCTTTCTTT.